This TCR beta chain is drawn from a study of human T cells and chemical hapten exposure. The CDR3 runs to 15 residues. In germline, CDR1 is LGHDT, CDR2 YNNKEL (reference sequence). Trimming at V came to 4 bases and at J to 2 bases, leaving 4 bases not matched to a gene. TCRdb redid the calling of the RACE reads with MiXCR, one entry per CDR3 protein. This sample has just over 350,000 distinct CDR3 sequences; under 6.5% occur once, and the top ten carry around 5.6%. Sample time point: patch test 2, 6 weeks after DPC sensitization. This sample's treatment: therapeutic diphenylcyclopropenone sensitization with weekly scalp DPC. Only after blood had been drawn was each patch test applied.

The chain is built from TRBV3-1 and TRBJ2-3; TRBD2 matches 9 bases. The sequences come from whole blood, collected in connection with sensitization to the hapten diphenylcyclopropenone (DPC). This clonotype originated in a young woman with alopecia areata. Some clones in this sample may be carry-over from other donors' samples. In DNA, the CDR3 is TGTGCCAGCAGCCTAGCGGGGGCCGACACAGATACGCAGTATTTT. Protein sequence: CASSLAGADTDTQYF.